The T cell receptor (beta chain) described here comes from a study of technical replicates of blood from a few donors. Sequencing used immunoSEQ multiplex PCR; TCRdb keeps in-frame clones, though not all of them. The sample lists tens of thousands of clones; more than 90% were seen once. This clone was detected once. The CDR3 runs 14 residues. V lost 4 bases to trimming and J lost 0 bases; unmatched junction nucleotides: 4. CDR1 is SGHNT, CDR2 YYREEE, per germline (reference sequence). The sequence was collected from a human donor in good health. Sequencing input: T cells isolated from PBMCs. The V call is TRBV5-4, the J call TRBJ2-7; 7 bases align to TRBD2. The CDR3 sequence: CASSPERDSYEQYF. The CDR3 DNA follows: TGTGCCAGCAGCCCAGAGCGGGACTCCTACGAGCAGTACTTC.